Given below is one TCR beta chain in context. The data were obtained in a study of technical replicates of blood from a few donors. Germline values: CDR1 SGHRS, CDR2 YFSETQ. CDR3 length: 17 amino acids. V was pared by 0 bases and J by 1 base, with 6 bases of the junction left unmatched. TCRdb's copy holds only in-frame clones and misses some; the assay was immunoSEQ multiplex PCR. The sample carries more than 70,000 clones, under 95% recorded once. The chain couples TRBV5-1 to TRBJ2-2, with 7 bases fitting TRBD1. This clonotype originated in a human donor in good health. Specimen: T cells isolated from PBMCs. The CDR3 loop reads CASSLADRNKNTGELFF. Here the CDR3 DNA reads TGCGCCAGCAGCTTGGCGGACAGGAATAAGAACACCGGGGAGCTGTTTTTT. The full variable domain, with the rest looked up from reference TRBV5-1 and TRBJ2-2, is KAGVTQTPRYLIKTRGQQVTLSCSPISGHRSVSWYQQTPGQGLQFLFEYFSETQRNKGNFPGRFSGRQFSNSRSEMNVSTLELGDSALYLCASSLADRNKNTGELFFGEGSRLTVL.